This entry features one T cell receptor beta chain sequence. Its specificity is unknown. Documented time point: newly diagnosed GD, antithyroid drugs for less than 3 months. After RNA was extracted from PBMCs, the TCR library was made from it. Staff took around 9 milliliters of peripheral blood and put it into EDTA tubes. This specimen belongs to a study of regulatory T cells in long-lasting Graves disease. The TCR beta library used iRepertoire HTBI primers with Arm-PCR amplification of CDR3. A single record per CDR3 protein comes from TCRdb applying MiXCR to the multiplex PCR reads. The sample contains 350,000 to 450,000 distinct CDR3 sequences, just under 15% of which appear only once. Study-wide points: Repertoires from persistent disease leaned toward TRBV28, TRBJ1-2 and TRBJ2-5.

The CDR3 spans 15 residues. Germline assignment: CDR1 MGHRA and CDR2 YSYEKL. The V and J ends lost 4 bases and 0 bases, in that order; junction bases with no gene match: 5. The sample was also linked to a second study, of T cells in Graves' hyperthyroidism and ophthalmopathy. That study adds: The authors' 13 V-J model separated ophthalmopathy from stable hyperthyroidism.

V and J are TRBV4-1 and TRBJ1-1; TRBD1 agrees at 7 bases. The TCR was taken from a woman aged 25 to 45 with Graves disease. Source: peripheral blood mononuclear cells (PBMCs), taken at new diagnosis, from a patient treated with antithyroid drugs. The CDR3 DNA reads as TGCGCCAGCAGCCCGGACAGGCGGATGAACACTGAAGCTTTCTTT. Translated: CASSPDRRMNTEAFF.